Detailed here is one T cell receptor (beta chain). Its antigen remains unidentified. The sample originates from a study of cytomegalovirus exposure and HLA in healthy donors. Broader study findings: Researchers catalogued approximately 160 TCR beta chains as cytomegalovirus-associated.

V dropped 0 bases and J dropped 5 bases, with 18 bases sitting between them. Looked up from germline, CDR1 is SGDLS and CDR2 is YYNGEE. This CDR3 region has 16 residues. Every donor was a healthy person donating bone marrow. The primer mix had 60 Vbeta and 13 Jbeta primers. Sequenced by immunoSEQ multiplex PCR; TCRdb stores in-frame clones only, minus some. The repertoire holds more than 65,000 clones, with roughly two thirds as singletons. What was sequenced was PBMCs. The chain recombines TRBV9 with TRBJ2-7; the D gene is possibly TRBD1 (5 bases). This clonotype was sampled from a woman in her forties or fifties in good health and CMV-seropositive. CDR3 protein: CASSVGGLGARDEQYF. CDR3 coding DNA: TGTGCCAGCAGCGTAGGAGGTTTAGGGGCTCGGGACGAGCAGTACTTC.